A single sample is the source of the 22 T cell receptor beta chains below, sequenced in a study of shared clonotypes between healthy human individuals. It was CD45RO-negative cells, positively selected for CCR7, that made up naive CD8 cells, with terminally differentiated effector memory CD45RA+ cells excluded. Method: immunoSEQ multiplex PCR; TCRdb's copy keeps in-frame clones and lacks some. Among about 2.1 million clones, just over 90% were seen once, and the ten largest hold more than 1.5%. Input material: naive CD8+ T cells from PBMCs. All receptors derive from a man aged 18 to 29 in good health. Some clones in this sample may be carry-over from other donors' samples.

V usage is TRBV5-6 and J usage is TRBJ1-1; D ambiguous. Germline V CDR1 and CDR2: SGHDT, YYEEEE. The CDR3 has 14 amino acids. Deletions cut 0 bases from V and 6 bases from J, with 12 bases between. This chain's CDR3 is CASSLEGEYPEAFF. The CDR3 DNA reads TGTGCCAGCAGCTTGGAAGGAGAGTACCCTGAAGCTTTCTTT.

This chain joins TRBV14 and TRBJ2-7; D gene uncertain. V was clipped by 4 bases and J by 2 bases, with 15 bases between them. The germline gives CDR1 SGHDN, CDR2 FVKESK. The CDR3 extends over 15 amino acids. In DNA form, the CDR3 reads TGTGCCAGCAGCCCAGACCAGACAAGACCCTACGAGCAGTACTTC. Translated: CASSPDQTRPYEQYF.

This clone has just one count. The chain employs TRBV29-1 and TRBJ2-5; D is unclear. The CDR3 runs to 11 residues. CDR1 is SQVTM, CDR2 ANQGSEA, per germline. Trimming removed 1 base from V and 4 bases from J, with 4 bases in between. The CDR3 coding sequence is TGCAGCGTTGAAGGCATAGAGACCCAGTACTTC. Protein: CSVEGIETQYF.

This clone came up once. The chain uses TRBV5-6 and TRBJ2-7; tentatively, D is TRBD2 (6 bases). The germline V and J ends were trimmed by 0 bases and 5 bases, with 15 bases remaining between them. Germline V gene sequence: CDR1 SGHDT, CDR2 YYEEEE. The CDR3 runs 15 residues. The CDR3 nucleotides read TGTGCCAGCAGCTTGGGGGTATCTAGCGCCCACGAGCAGTACTTC. It specifies CASSLGVSSAHEQYF. Based on the CDR3 plus reference TRBV5-6 and TRBJ2-7, the full variable domain is DAGVTQSPTHLIKTRGQQVTLRCSPKSGHDTVSWYQQALGQGPQFIFQYYEEEERQRGNFPDRFSGHQFPNYSSELNVNALLLGDSALYLCASSLGVSSAHEQYFGPGTRLTVT.

The chain couples TRBV5-1 to TRBJ2-1; D ambiguous. The CDR3 sequence is 13 residues long. Trimming took 0 bases from V and 6 from J, leaving 7 bases between them. Germline-derived CDR1 and CDR2 are SGHRS and YFSETQ. CDR3 residues: CASSLEPPNEQFF. The CDR3 DNA reads TGCGCCAGCAGCTTGGAACCACCCAATGAGCAGTTCTTC.

Details on this clone: Within the sample, other DNA sequences also encode this same CDR3. The rearrangement links TRBV4-3 to TRBJ2-7, with 9 bases fitting TRBD1. Trimming removed 3 bases from V and 4 bases from J; junction bases left unmatched: 4. The CDR3 has 14 amino acids. Germline assignment: CDR1 LGHNA and CDR2 YSLEER. CDR3 region: CASSQGDRAYEQYF. DNA of the CDR3: TGCGCCAGCAGCCAGGGGGACAGGGCATACGAGCAGTACTTC.

The rearrangement links TRBV14 to TRBJ1-1; D remains unclear. V was clipped by 3 bases and J by 10 bases, with 12 bases between them. The CDR3 covers 12 residues. Germline V gives CDR1 SGHDN, CDR2 FVKESK. Here the CDR3 reads CASSHGVEVAFF. DNA of the CDR3: TGTGCCAGCAGCCACGGGGTCGAGGTAGCTTTCTTT.

The rearrangement joins TRBV13 to TRBJ2-4, with 7 bases aligning to TRBD2. Per the germline V gene, CDR1 is PRHDT and CDR2 is FYEKMQ (reference sequence). The CDR3 length is 17 residues. V dropped 5 bases and J dropped 1; count of bases not matched to a gene: 11. For the CDR3, the DNA is TGTGCCAGCAGCGGAACCCAGCGGGATGGGGCCAAAAACATTCAGTACTTC. Encoded protein: CASSGTQRDGAKNIQYF. The full variable domain, in which reference TRBV13 and TRBJ2-4 provide the parts outside the CDR3, is AAGVIQSPRHLIKEKRETATLKCYPIPRHDTVYWYQQGPGQDPQFLISFYEKMQSDKGSIPDRFSAQQFSDYHSELNMSSLELGDSALYFCASSGTQRDGAKNIQYFGAGTRLSVL.

The rearrangement links TRBV5-6 to TRBJ2-7; D uncertain. CDR1 and CDR2 from the germline V gene are SGHDT and YYEEEE. V lost 5 bases and J lost 4, with 16 bases in between. This CDR3 has 14 amino acids. The DNA of the CDR3 is TGTGCCAGCAGACCCTGGGGAATGCCGTACGAGCAGTACTTC. Amino acid sequence: CASRPWGMPYEQYF.

The J gene is TRBJ2-7, the V gene TRBV27, with 7 bases that match TRBD1. The germline V gene has CDR1 MNHEY and CDR2 SMNVEV (reference sequence). The CDR3 runs 14 residues. Germline trimming cut 5 bases from V and 2 bases from J; bases unmatched to any gene: 6. The CDR3 here is CASSNGTATYEQYF. Written as DNA, the CDR3 is TGTGCCAGCAGTAACGGGACAGCTACCTACGAGCAGTACTTC.

As to this clone: This same CDR3 is encoded by further DNA sequences in the sample. The V and J genes are TRBV28 and TRBJ2-7; 8 bases fit TRBD2. V lost 3 bases and J lost 0; bases outside the gene matches: 1. Per the germline V gene, CDR1 is MDHEN and CDR2 is SYDVKM. The CDR3 contains 14 residues. CDR3 DNA: TGTGCCAGCAGTTTGGCGGGGGGCTCCTACGAGCAGTACTTC. It is translated as CASSLAGGSYEQYF. Drawing the rest from reference TRBV28 and TRBJ2-7, the complete variable domain is DVKVTQSSRYLVKRTGEKVFLECVQDMDHENMFWYRQDPGLGLRLIYFSYDVKMKEKGDIPEGYSVSREKKERFSLILESASTNQTSMYLCASSLAGGSYEQYFGPGTRLTVT.

This chain links TRBV29-1 with TRBJ1-2; TRBD1 might be the D (6 bases). The CDR3 is made up of 15 amino acids. Per germline, CDR1 SQVTM and CDR2 ANQGSEA. V was trimmed by 6 bases and J by 5 bases, leaving 22 bases between them. Written as DNA, the CDR3 is TGCAGCGTCGCGACAGGCCTAGAACTCCCTTATGGCTACACCTTC. Its translation is CSVATGLELPYGYTF. The whole variable domain, remainder taken from reference TRBV29-1 and TRBJ1-2, is SAVISQKPSRDICQRGTSLTIQCQVDSQVTMMFWYRQQPGQSLTLIATANQGSEATYESGFVIDKFPISRPNLTFSTLTVSNMSPEDSSIYLCSVATGLELPYGYTFGSGTRLTVV.

The chain carries TRBV9 and TRBJ2-1; 9 bases map to TRBD2. The germline CDR1 and CDR2 sequences are SGDLS and YYNGEE. The CDR3 sequence is 17 residues long. V shed 0 bases and J 9 bases; nucleotides not matched to a gene: 13. The CDR3 nucleotides are TGTGCCAGCAGCGTAGATGCACGAGCGGGAGGATTGGGTGAGCAGTTCTTC. It is translated as CASSVDARAGGLGEQFF.

The chain couples TRBV11-2 to TRBJ2-1, with D unclear. Germline-derived CDR1 and CDR2 are SGHAT and FQNNGV. The V and J ends lost 2 bases and 10 bases respectively, with 21 bases between them. The CDR3 has 16 amino acids. The CDR3 loop is CASSLSPLVQVSEQFF. The CDR3 DNA reads TGTGCCAGCAGCTTATCACCGTTGGTCCAAGTTAGCGAGCAGTTCTTC. Together with reference TRBV11-2 and TRBJ2-1, the CDR3 gives the full variable domain: EAGVAQSPRYKIIEKRQSVAFWCNPISGHATLYWYQQILGQGPKLLIQFQNNGVVDDSQLPKDRFSAERLKGVDSTLKIQPAKLEDSAVYLCASSLSPLVQVSEQFFGPGTRLTVL.

The chain combines TRBV7-8 with TRBJ2-3; TRBD2 matches 7 bases. CDR3 length: 14 amino acids. CDR1 SGHVS and CDR2 FQNEAQ come from the germline V gene. After removal of 8 bases from V and 1 base from J, the junction contained 6 bases not matched to a gene. The CDR3 reads CASESGKGTDTQYF. CDR3 sequence (DNA): TGTGCCAGCGAGAGCGGGAAGGGCACAGATACGCAGTATTTT.

This chain uses TRBV19 with TRBJ2-7; D uncertain. The CDR3 is 13 residues long. Trimming left V 10 bases short and J 0 bases short, with 13 bases between. Germline CDR1 is LNHDA and CDR2 is SQIVND (reference sequence). The DNA for the CDR3 is TGTGCCACGTCCGCGGCGGCCTCCTACGAGCAGTACTTC. This translates into CATSAAASYEQYF.

CDR3 coding DNA: TGTGCCAGCACCTCGGGGGTCAATGAGCAGTTCTTC. Its translation: CASTSGVNEQFF. This rearrangement joins TRBV6-5 to TRBJ2-1, with D possibly being TRBD2 (6 bases). V was pared by 7 bases and J by 6 bases, with 10 bases between. The germline V gene encodes CDR1 MNHEY and CDR2 SVGAGI. The CDR3 has 12 residues.

The chain joins TRBV7-9 to TRBJ1-2; D not certain. The CDR3 is made up of 14 amino acids. With 4 bases removed from V and 5 bases from J, the gap between germline ends came to 14 bases. Germline V CDR1 and CDR2: SEHNR, FQNEAQ (reference sequence). The CDR3 DNA follows: TGTGCCAGCAGCTCGGGAGTAAGCCTTTATGGCTACACCTTC. Its translation is CASSSGVSLYGYTF.

CDR3: CASSQDTGSLTSQYF. The DNA for the CDR3 is TGCGCCAGCAGCCAAGATACCGGCTCCCTCACCTCTCAGTACTTC. The V call is TRBV4-3, the J call TRBJ2-7; D remains ambiguous. The CDR3 runs to 15 residues. With 0 bases removed from V and 10 bases from J, the gap between germline ends came to 19 bases. The germline gives CDR1 LGHNA, CDR2 YSLEER.

The chain joins TRBV5-4 to TRBJ1-1; D call uncertain. The length of the CDR3 is 13 residues. Per the germline V gene, CDR1 is SGHNT and CDR2 is YYREEE (reference sequence). The V gene lost 0 bases and the J gene lost 6 bases, with 9 bases spanning the gap. The CDR3 DNA reads TGTGCCAGCAGCTTGGGCAGCACAGCTGAAGCTTTCTTT. This sequence encodes CASSLGSTAEAFF.

The rearrangement joins TRBV14 to TRBJ2-2, with D possibly being TRBD2 (5 bases). Germline V gene lookup returns CDR1 SGHDN and CDR2 FVKESK. The CDR3 is made up of 18 amino acids. V was trimmed by 2 bases and J by 6 bases, leaving 22 bases between them. CDR3 loop: CASSQTTGKSLTPGELFF. CDR3 bases: TGTGCCAGCAGCCAAACGACCGGGAAGTCCCTTACTCCCGGGGAGCTGTTTTTT.

The chain is built from TRBV9 and TRBJ2-2, with TRBD2 matching over 12 bases. This CDR3 comprises 19 residues. CDR1 and CDR2 from the germline V gene are SGDLS and YYNGEE. V shed 4 bases and J 0 bases; nucleotides not matched to a gene: 10. The CDR3 region has the DNA TGTGCCAGCAGCCGGGGGAAGGGACTAGCGGGTTCGAACACCGGGGAGCTGTTTTTT. It yields the protein CASSRGKGLAGSNTGELFF. Looking up the rest from reference TRBV9 and TRBJ2-2 gives the full variable domain: DSGVTQTPKHLITATGQRVTLRCSPRSGDLSVYWYQQSLDQGLQFLIQYYNGEERAKGNILERFSAQQFPDLHSELNLSSLELGDSALYFCASSRGKGLAGSNTGELFFGEGSRLTVL.